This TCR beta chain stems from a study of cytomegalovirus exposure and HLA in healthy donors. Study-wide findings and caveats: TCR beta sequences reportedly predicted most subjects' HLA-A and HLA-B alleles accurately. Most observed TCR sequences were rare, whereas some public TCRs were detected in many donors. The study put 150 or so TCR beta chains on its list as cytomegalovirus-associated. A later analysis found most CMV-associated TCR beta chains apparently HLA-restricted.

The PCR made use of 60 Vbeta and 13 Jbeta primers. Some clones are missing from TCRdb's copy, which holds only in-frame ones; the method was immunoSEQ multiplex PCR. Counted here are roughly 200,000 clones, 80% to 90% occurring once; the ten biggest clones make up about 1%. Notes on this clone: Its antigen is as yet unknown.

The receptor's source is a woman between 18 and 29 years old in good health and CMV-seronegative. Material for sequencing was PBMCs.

CDR3 sequence reads: CASSFSGEQFF. The CDR3 DNA follows: TGTGCCAGCAGTTTTTCGGGAGAGCAGTTCTTC. The rearrangement uses TRBV27 and TRBJ2-1; tentatively, D is TRBD2 (5 bases). The CDR3 spans 11 residues. V was pared by 3 bases and J by 10 bases, with 7 bases between. Germline values: CDR1 MNHEY, CDR2 SMNVEV (reference sequence).